This TCR beta chain was sequenced for a study of T cells in Graves' hyperthyroidism and ophthalmopathy. Regarding the study as a whole: Most thyroid clonotypes with frequency above 0.001 were detected in blood.

No ophthalmopathy progression within 18 months constituted stable Graves' hyperthyroidism. Clinical symptoms, serum thyroxine, TRAb, thyroid ultrasound and orbital computed tomography informed diagnoses. This clonotype was picked up many times. Its antigen is still unknown. TCR beta CDR3 sequences were amplified from RNA transcripts. The HTBI set primed first-round TCR CDR3 RT-PCR. TCRdb re-called the multiplex PCR reads with MiXCR, one entry per CDR3 protein. This table has over 300,000 distinct CDR3 sequences, over 11% appearing once. The CDR3 covers 16 residues. V was pared by 5 bases and J by 1 base, with 8 bases of the junction left unmatched. CDR1 LNHNV and CDR2 YYDKDF come from the germline V gene (reference sequence).

The sample comprised blood. The rearrangement links TRBV15 to TRBJ2-3, with TRBD2 identical over 8 bases. This receptor was identified in a woman in her fifties or sixties with Graves' hyperthyroidism. The CDR3 bases are TGTGCCACCAGCCAGAGACGGGGGGGTGGCACAGATACGCAGTATTTT. Translation: CATSQRRGGGTDTQYF.